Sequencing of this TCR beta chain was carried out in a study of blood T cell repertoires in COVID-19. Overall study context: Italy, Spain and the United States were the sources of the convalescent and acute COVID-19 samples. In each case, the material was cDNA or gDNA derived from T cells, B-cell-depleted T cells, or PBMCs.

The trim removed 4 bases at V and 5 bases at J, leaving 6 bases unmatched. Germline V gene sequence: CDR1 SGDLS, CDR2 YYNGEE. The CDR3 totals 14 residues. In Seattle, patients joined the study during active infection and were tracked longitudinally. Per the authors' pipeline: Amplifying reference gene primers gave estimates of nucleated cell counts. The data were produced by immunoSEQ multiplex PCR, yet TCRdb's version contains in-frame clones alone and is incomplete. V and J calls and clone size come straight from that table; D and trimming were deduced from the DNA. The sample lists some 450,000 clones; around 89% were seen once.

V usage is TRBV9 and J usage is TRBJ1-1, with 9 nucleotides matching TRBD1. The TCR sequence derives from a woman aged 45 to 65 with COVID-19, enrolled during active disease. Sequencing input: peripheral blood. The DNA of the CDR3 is TGTGCCAGCAGCCCGACAGGGGGAGGTACTGAAGCTTTCTTT. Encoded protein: CASSPTGGGTEAFF.